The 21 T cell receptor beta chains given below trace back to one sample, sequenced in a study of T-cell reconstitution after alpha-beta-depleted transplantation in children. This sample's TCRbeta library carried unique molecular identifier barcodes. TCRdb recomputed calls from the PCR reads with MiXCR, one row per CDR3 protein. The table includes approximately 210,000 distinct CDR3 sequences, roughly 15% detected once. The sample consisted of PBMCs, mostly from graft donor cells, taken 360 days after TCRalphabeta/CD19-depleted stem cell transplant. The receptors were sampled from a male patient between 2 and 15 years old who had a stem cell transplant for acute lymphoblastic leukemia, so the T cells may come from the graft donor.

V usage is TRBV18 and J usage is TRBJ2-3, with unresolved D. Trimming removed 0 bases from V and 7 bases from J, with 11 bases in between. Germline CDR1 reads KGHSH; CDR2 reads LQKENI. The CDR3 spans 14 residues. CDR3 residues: CASSPPSQTNTQYF. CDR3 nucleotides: TGTGCCAGCTCACCACCGTCGCAGACGAATACGCAGTATTTT.

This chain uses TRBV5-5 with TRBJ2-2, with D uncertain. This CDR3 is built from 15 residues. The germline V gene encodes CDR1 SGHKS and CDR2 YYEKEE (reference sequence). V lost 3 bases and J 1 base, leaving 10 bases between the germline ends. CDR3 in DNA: TGTGCCAGCAGCTCGCGGCAGATGAACACCGGGGAGCTGTTTTTT. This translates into CASSSRQMNTGELFF.

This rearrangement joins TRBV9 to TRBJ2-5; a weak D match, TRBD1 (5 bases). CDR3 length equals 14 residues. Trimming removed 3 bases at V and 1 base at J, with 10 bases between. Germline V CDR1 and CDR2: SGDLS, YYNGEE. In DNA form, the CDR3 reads TGTGCCAGCAGCGCCGACAGTATCCAAGAGACCCAGTACTTC. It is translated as CASSADSIQETQYF.

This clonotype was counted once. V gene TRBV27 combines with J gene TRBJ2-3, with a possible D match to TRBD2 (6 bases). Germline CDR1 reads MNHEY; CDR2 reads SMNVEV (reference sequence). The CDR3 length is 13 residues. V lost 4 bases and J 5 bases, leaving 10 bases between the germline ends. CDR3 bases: TGTGCCAGCAGTTGGGGGACTCGAGATACGCAGTATTTT. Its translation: CASSWGTRDTQYF.

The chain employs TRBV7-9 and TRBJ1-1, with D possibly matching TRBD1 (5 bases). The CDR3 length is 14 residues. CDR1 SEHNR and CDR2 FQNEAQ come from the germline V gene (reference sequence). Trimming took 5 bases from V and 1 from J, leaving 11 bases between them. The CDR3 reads CASSAGRQNTEAFF. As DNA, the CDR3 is TGTGCCAGCAGCGCGGGACGGCAGAACACTGAAGCTTTCTTT. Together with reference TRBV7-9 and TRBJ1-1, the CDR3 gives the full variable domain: DTGVSQNPRHKITKRGQNVTFRCDPISEHNRLYWYRQTLGQGPEFLTYFQNEAQLEKSRLLSDRFSAERPKGSFSTLEIQRTEQGDSAMYLCASSAGRQNTEAFFGQGTRLTVV.

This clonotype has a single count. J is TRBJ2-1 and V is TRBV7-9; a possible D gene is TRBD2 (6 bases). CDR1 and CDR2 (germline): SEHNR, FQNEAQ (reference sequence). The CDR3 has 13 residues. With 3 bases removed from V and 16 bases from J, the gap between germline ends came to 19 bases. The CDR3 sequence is CASSLDSGTPSFF. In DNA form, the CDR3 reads TGTGCCAGCAGCTTGGACTCCGGGACTCCGAGTTTCTTC. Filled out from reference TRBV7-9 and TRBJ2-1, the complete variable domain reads DTGVSQNPRHKITKRGQNVTFRCDPISEHNRLYWYRQTLGQGPEFLTYFQNEAQLEKSRLLSDRFSAERPKGSFSTLEIQRTEQGDSAMYLCASSLDSGTPSFFGPGTRLTVL.

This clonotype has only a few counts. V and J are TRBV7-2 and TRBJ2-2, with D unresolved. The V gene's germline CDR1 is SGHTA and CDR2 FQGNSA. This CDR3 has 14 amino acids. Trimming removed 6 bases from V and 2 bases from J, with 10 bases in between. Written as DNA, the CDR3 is TGTGCCAGCAGTAGGACCCTAAACACCGGGGAGCTGTTTTTT. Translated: CASSRTLNTGELFF.

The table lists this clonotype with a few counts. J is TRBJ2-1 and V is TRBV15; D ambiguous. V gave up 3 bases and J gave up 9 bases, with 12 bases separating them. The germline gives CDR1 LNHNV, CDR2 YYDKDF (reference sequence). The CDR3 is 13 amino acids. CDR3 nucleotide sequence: TGTGCCACCAGCAGTTTAGAGAGTAGTGAGCAGTTCTTC. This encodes CATSSLESSEQFF.

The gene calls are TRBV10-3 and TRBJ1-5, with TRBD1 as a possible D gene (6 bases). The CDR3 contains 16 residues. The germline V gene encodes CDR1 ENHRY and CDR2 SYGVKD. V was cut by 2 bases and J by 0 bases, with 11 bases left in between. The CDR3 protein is CAISENPGASNQPQHF. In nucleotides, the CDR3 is TGTGCCATCAGTGAGAATCCAGGGGCTAGCAATCAGCCCCAGCATTTT.

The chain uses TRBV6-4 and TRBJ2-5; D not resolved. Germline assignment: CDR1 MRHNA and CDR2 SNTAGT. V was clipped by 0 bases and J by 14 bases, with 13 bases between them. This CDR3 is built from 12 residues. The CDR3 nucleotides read TGTGCCAGCAGTGACTCTTCTAGACGTCAATACTTC. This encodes CASSDSSRRQYF.

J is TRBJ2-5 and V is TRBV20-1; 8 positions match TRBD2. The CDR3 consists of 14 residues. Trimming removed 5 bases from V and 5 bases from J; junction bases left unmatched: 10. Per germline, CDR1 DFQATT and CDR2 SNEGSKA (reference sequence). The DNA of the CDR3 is TGCAGTGCTCAAAAAGCGGGGGCTCGGGAGACCCAGTACTTC. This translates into CSAQKAGARETQYF.

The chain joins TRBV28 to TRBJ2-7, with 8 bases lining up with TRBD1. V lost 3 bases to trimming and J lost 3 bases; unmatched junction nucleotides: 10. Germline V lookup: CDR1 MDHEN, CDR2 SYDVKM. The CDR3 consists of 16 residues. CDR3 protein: CASSFHPTGGVYEQYF. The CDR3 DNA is TGTGCCAGCAGTTTTCACCCTACAGGGGGAGTCTACGAGCAGTACTTC.

DNA for the CDR3: TGTGCCAGCAGTACCTCCAGGGGGCCGAGCACAGATACGCAGTATTTT. Protein sequence: CASSTSRGPSTDTQYF. The chain joins TRBV6-1 to TRBJ2-3, with 8 positions matching TRBD1. CDR3 length: 16 residues. Trimming took 5 bases from V and 0 from J; bases not matched to a gene: 7. Germline CDR1 reads MNHNS; CDR2 reads SASEGT.

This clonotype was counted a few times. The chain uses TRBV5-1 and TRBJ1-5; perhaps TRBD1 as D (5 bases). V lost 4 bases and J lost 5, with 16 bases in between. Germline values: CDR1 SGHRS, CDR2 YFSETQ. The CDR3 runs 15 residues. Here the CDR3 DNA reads TGCGCCAGCAGCCGGGACTTAGGGAGGGATCAGCCCCAGCATTTT. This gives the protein CASSRDLGRDQPQHF.

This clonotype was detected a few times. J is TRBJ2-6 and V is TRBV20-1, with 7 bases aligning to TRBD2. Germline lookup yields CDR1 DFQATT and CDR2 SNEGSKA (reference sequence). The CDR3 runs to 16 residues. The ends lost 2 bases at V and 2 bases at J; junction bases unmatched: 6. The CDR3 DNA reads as TGCAGTGCTAGAACTCCGGGGGGTACTGGGGCCAACGTCCTGACTTTC. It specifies CSARTPGGTGANVLTF.

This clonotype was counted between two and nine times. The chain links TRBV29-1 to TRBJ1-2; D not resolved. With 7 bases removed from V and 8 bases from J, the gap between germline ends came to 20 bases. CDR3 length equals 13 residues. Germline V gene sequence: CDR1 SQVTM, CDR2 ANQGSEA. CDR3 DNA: TGCAGCGCCCCTCTGGCTCCAACGTTGGGCTACACCTTC. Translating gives CSAPLAPTLGYTF.

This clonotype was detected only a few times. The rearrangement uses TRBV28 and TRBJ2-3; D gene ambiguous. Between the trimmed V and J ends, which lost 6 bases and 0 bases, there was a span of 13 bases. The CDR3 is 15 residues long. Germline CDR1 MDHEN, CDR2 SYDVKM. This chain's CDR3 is CASRGYSTSTDTQYF. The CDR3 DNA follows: TGTGCCAGCAGGGGTTACAGTACTAGCACAGATACGCAGTATTTT.

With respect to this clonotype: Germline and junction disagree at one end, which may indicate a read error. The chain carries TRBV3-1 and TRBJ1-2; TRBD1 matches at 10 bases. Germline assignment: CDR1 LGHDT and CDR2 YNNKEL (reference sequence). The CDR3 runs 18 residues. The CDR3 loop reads CTSCLDRGLGFVFNGYTF. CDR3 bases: TGTACCAGCTGTTTAGACAGGGGGCTTGGGTTTGTATTTAATGGCTACACCTTC. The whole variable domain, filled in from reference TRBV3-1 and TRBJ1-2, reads DTAVSQTPKYLVTQMGNDKSIKCEQNLGHDTMYWYKQDSKKFLKIMFSYNNKELIINETVPNRFSPKSPDKAHLNLHINSLELGDSAVYFCTSCLDRGLGFVFNGYTFGSGTRLTVV.

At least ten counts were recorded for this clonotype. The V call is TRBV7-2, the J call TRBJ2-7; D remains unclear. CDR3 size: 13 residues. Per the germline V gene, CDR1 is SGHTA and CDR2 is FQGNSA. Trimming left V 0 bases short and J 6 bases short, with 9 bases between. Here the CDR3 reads CASSLAVRVEQYF. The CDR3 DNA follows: TGTGCCAGCAGCTTAGCAGTCCGAGTCGAGCAGTACTTC.

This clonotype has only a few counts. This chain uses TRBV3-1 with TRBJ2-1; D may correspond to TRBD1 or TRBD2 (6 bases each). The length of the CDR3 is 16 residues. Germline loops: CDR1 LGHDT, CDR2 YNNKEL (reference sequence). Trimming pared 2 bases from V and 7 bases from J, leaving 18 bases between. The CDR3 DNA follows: TGTGCCAGCAGCCAACGAGGGGGGAGCCTTCCTAATGAGCAGTTCTTC. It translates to CASSQRGGSLPNEQFF.

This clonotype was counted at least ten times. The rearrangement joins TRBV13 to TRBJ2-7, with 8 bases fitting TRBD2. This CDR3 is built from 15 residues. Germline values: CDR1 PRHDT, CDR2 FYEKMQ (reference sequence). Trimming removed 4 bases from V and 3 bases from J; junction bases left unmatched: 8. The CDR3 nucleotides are TGTGCCAGCAGCTCGCGGGAGGCGGGGGACTACGAGCAGTACTTC. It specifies CASSSREAGDYEQYF. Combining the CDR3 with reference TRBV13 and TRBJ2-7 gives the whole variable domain AAGVIQSPRHLIKEKRETATLKCYPIPRHDTVYWYQQGPGQDPQFLISFYEKMQSDKGSIPDRFSAQQFSDYHSELNMSSLELGDSALYFCASSSREAGDYEQYFGPGTRLTVT.